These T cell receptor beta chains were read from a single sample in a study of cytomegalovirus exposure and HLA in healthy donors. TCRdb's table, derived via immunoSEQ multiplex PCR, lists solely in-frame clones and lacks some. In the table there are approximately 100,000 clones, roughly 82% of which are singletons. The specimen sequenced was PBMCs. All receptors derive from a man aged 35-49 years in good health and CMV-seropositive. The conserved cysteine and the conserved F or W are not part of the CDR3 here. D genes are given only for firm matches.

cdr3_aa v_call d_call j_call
ASSLPTGRGETQY TRBV6-6 - TRBJ2-5
AWEPSSYNSPLH TRBV30 - TRBJ1-6
ASTERGTVNTEAF TRBV5-1 - TRBJ1-1
ASSLWTGTNEKLF TRBV6-1 TRBD1 TRBJ1-4
ASSSDMDTEAF TRBV2 - TRBJ1-1
ASSDLGGSKFSDTQY TRBV5-1 - TRBJ2-3
ASSQDRTVRETQY TRBV4-3 - TRBJ2-5
AISDWTDSNTEAF TRBV10-3 - TRBJ1-1
ASSQVSGDTQY TRBV4-1 - TRBJ2-3
AISSATGVRDSPLH TRBV10-3 TRBD1 TRBJ1-6
ASSKNYMTGETLMDTEAF TRBV21-1 - TRBJ1-1
ASSTQTGKGSYEQY TRBV5-1 TRBD1 TRBJ2-7
ASSEKDRFYEQY TRBV6-1 TRBD1 TRBJ2-7
ASSPGTGDNEQY TRBV5-1 TRBD1 TRBJ2-7
ATSGQLSGANVLT TRBV15 - TRBJ2-6
ASSFLSRSARTGELF TRBV7-2 - TRBJ2-2
ASSSRGLNQPQH TRBV19 - TRBJ1-5
ASNQDGQDTQY TRBV6-6 - TRBJ2-3
ASSRYGGPYEQY TRBV6-6 - TRBJ2-7
ASRRKGTAPIRMNTEAF TRBV7-2 TRBD1 TRBJ1-1
ASSFPGVVGNEQF TRBV28 - TRBJ2-1
SVAGLLGNEQF TRBV29-1 TRBD2 TRBJ2-1
ASSVRQGAGNEQF TRBV9 TRBD1 TRBJ2-1
ASRREGDNQPQH TRBV19 - TRBJ1-5
ASSRTLNEQY TRBV7-8 - TRBJ2-7
ASSVSGLAYEQY TRBV9 TRBD2 TRBJ2-7
ASSVDSSYEQY TRBV2 - TRBJ2-7
ASSQKRDTGNEKLF TRBV5-1 - TRBJ1-4
ASSPFEGGGYT TRBV7-7 - TRBJ1-2
SGGTVGEKLF TRBV29-1 TRBD1 TRBJ1-4
AISPQETYEQY TRBV10-3 - TRBJ2-7
AISESMGRLNTEAF TRBV10-3 - TRBJ1-1
ASSFDTNYGYT TRBV27 - TRBJ1-2
ASRDRVGYEQY TRBV19 TRBD1 -
ASSLMTVPPDEQY TRBV5-6 - TRBJ2-7
ASARGPNTEAF TRBV5-1 - TRBJ1-1
SSSLAQSYNEQF TRBV7-9 - TRBJ2-1
ASRGQGRITEAF TRBV19 TRBD1 TRBJ1-1
ASSPGTSGGVADTQY TRBV7-9 TRBD2 TRBJ2-3
ASSFGGVGSPLH TRBV11-2 - TRBJ1-6
ASGLVNSDTQY TRBV7-2 TRBD2 TRBJ2-3
ASSRTGDPGELF TRBV5-1 TRBD1 TRBJ2-2
ASSIIPDSVL TRBV7-9 - TRBJ2-1
ASSQSQGYEQY TRBV4-3 - TRBJ2-7
SEMDRTEAF TRBV20-1 TRBD1 TRBJ1-1
ASSLAGTAETQY TRBV5-1 TRBD1 TRBJ2-5
ASSTTGTGLNEQY TRBV19 TRBD1 TRBJ2-7
ASSEADTQY TRBV6-6 - TRBJ2-3
ASSSDSYNSPLH TRBV5-5 - TRBJ1-6
ASSLGQNVRRNIQY TRBV5-8 - TRBJ2-4
ASKGDRINYGYT TRBV2 TRBD1 TRBJ1-2
ASSSSGGAEEQY TRBV6-5 TRBD2 TRBJ2-5
ASSGREGGYT TRBV9 - TRBJ1-2
ASSGGQGGYNEQF TRBV2 TRBD1 TRBJ2-1
ASSLILGGPTDTQY TRBV7-9 - TRBJ2-3
ASSLTPGQLYEQY TRBV11-2 TRBD1 TRBJ2-7
ASSLMSNTEAF TRBV11-3 - TRBJ1-1
ASSAGLAGETYEQY TRBV5-4 TRBD2 TRBJ2-7
ASRLDRVLIGELF TRBV6-1 TRBD1 TRBJ2-2
ASSISFGTWSNQPQH TRBV19 - TRBJ1-5